The clone carrying this T cell receptor beta chain was observed a few times. Its target is unknown. From germline, CDR1 is SGDLS and CDR2 YYNGEE. There are 13 residues in the CDR3. The trim removed 1 base at V and 9 bases at J, leaving 2 bases unmatched. Using a J-beta primer mix together with a sample-barcoded 5' primer, a second PCR was run for roughly 7 to 12 cycles. TCRdb reprocessed the 5' RACE reads with MiXCR, giving one entry per CDR3 protein. There are around 1,900,000 distinct CDR3 sequences in the sample; roughly two fifths occur only once, and around 23% lies in the top ten. The data stem from a study of blood T cells in healthy people across ages. Study-level findings and limits: Strong correlation existed between TCR beta diversity and naive T cell percentage. A roughly linear age-dependent decrease characterized TCR beta diversity per million T cells.

Specimen: blood. The chain employs TRBV9 and TRBJ2-3; 10 bases fit TRBD2. The TCR was taken from a human donor in good health. This CDR3 is CASSVLTSGTQYF. CDR3 sequence (DNA): TGTGCCAGCAGCGTACTGACTAGCGGGACGCAGTATTTT.